This record covers a single T cell receptor beta chain. V was cut by 2 bases and J by 5 bases, with 15 bases left in between. The germline V gene has CDR1 MNHNS and CDR2 SASEGT. CDR3 length: 15 residues. The data are from a study of blood T cell repertoires in COVID-19. Study-level background: Samples came from the United States, Italy and Spain, spanning acute and convalescent COVID-19.

Sequenced by immunoSEQ multiplex PCR; TCRdb stores in-frame clones only, minus some. This table has 150,000 to 200,000 clones, 82% appearing once. The sequence came from a woman aged 40-49 years with COVID-19, enrolled during active disease. Source material: peripheral blood. This sequence joins TRBV6-1 and TRBJ1-2, with unresolved D. The CDR3 region has the DNA TGTGCCAGCAGTGAATTGGCGGGAGAGGGATATGGCTACACCTTC. Residues: CASSELAGEGYGYTF.